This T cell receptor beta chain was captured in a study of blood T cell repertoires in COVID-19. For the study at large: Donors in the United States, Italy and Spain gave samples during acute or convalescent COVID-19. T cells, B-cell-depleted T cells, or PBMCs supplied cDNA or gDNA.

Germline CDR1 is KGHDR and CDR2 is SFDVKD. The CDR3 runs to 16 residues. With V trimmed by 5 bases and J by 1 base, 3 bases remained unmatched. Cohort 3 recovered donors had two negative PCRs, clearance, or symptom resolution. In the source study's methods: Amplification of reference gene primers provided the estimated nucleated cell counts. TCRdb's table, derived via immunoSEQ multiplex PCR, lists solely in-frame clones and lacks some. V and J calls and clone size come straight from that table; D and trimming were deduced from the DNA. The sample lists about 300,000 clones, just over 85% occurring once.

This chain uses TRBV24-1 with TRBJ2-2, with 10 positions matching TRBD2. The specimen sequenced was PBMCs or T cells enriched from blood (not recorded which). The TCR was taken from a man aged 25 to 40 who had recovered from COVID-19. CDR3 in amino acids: CATSVTSGVNTGELFF. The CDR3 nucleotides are TGTGCCACCAGTGTAACTAGCGGGGTGAACACCGGGGAGCTGTTTTTT.